The T cell receptor (beta chain) under discussion was sequenced for a study of T cell repertoires in ileal Crohn's disease. At the level of the study: About half received postoperative treatment, under 14 with thiopurines and around 20 anti-TNF.

Germline V gene data show CDR1 as SGHTA and CDR2 as FQGTGA. The CDR3 spans 16 residues. V lost 0 bases to trimming and J lost 4 bases, with 10 bases between them. General study points: Within the first postoperative year, endoscopy came at median roughly 7.3 months. Compared with CD4 T cells, sorted CD8 cells carried more expanded clones. All patients with clonality above 26.8% had endoscopic recurrence.

This table comes from immunoSEQ multiplex PCR, and its TCRdb copy is limited to in-frame clones, with some not included. The sample lists about 59,000 clones, about 89% occurring once. Turning to this clone: Its target is unknown.

Time point here: neoterminal ileum biopsy at postoperative endoscopy, about 6 months after surgery. Sequenced sample: ileal tissue. The V gene is TRBV7-3, the J gene TRBJ2-6; D not certain. This clonotype was obtained from an adult with Crohn's disease. In nucleotides, the CDR3 is TGTGCCAGCAGCTTAACCCCACAATTAGGGGCCAACGTCCTGACTTTC. Encoded protein: CASSLTPQLGANVLTF.